The present T cell receptor (beta chain) was sequenced within a study of CD8 T cells in Susac syndrome. About the research overall: Treatment status at blood draw for the Susac syndrome patients was therapy-naive, corticosteroids, or intravenous immunoglobulin alone.

An amount of RNA that ranged from roughly 0.5 to 1 ug was reverse transcribed with random hexamers. TCRdb re-derived calls from the immunoSEQ multiplex PCR reads in MiXCR, one entry per CDR3 protein. The data show about 120,000 distinct CDR3 sequences, about 93% seen once. TCR beta sequencing was performed on blood CD8+ and CD4+ T cells. Negative isolation was used for CD8+ and CD4+ T cells, and FACS enrichment was applied to TEMRA cells. The V segment lost 5 bases and the J segment 7 bases; nucleotides outside the gene matches: 11. The germline V gene has CDR1 SEHNR and CDR2 FQNEAQ (reference sequence). The CDR3 sequence is 16 residues long.

This TCR derives from a human donor with Susac syndrome. This rearrangement joins TRBV7-9 to TRBJ1-2; 12 bases are shared with TRBD1. Material: CD8+ T cells from PBMCs. CDR3 nucleotides: TGTGCCAGCAGCCGCCCGGGACAGGGGGCGCCGGGTGGCTACACCTTC. Amino acid sequence: CASSRPGQGAPGGYTF.